The rows below give T cell receptor beta chains drawn from one sample of a study of graft-versus-host responses after intestinal transplantation. Sequencing used immunoSEQ multiplex PCR; TCRdb keeps in-frame clones, though not all of them. Of 20,000 or so clones in the sample, roughly 90% are singletons; the top ten hold less than 2%. Specimen: PBMCs, collected 350 to 400 days after transplant. The receptors originated from a human patient who received an intestinal transplant, so some T cells may come from the graft donor. The conserved cysteine and the conserved F or W are not part of the CDR3 here. Fields, in order: J gene, V gene, CDR3 protein.

TRBJ2-1 | TRBV7-2 | ASSLWGPHEQF
TRBJ1-1 | TRBV30 | AWSTGQSMNTEAF
TRBJ2-3 | TRBV6-1 | ASSEVQGGGDTQY
TRBJ2-7 | TRBV29-1 | SVELPGTGWEQY
TRBJ2-7 | TRBV7-3 | ASSLESGGTGEQY
TRBJ2-1 | TRBV6-5 | ASTRQGARAIV
TRBJ2-2 | TRBV6-5 | ASSYTGTGELF
TRBJ1-6 | TRBV7-9 | ASSPGTTFSNSPLH
TRBJ2-3 | TRBV28 | ASSLFSSGRASTDTQY
TRBJ2-2 | TRBV11-2 | ASSLAGALTGELF
TRBJ1-6 | TRBV6-5 | ASSAQTGDYSPLH
TRBJ1-1 | TRBV6-1 | ASTGQGNTEAF
TRBJ2-2 | TRBV29-1 | SVLTSGELF
TRBJ1-6 | TRBV28 | ASSYRTSYNSPLH
TRBJ2-1 | TRBV4-1 | ASSQEPGRGNEQF
TRBJ1-2 | TRBV6-5 | ATQGNYGYT
TRBJ2-2 | TRBV2 | ASSLGLRPGGANTGELF
TRBJ2-2 | TRBV11-2 | ASSRKAQRETTGELF
TRBJ2-3 | TRBV30 | AWSVVPGLAGSTDTQY
TRBJ2-1 | TRBV6-6 | ASTAGTSYNEQF
TRBJ2-2 | TRBV11-3 | ASSVSGELF
TRBJ1-1 | TRBV2 | ASRGMLNTEAF
TRBJ2-4 | TRBV6-5 | ASKGGGRSKNIQY
TRBJ2-2 | TRBV6-4 | ASSDRLAGDTGELF
TRBJ2-7 | TRBV5-1 | ASSLGRPPGQFGEQY
TRBJ2-3 | TRBV5-7 | ASSGGTGGAGDTQY
TRBJ1-1 | TRBV11-3 | ASSNAGTEAF
TRBJ1-6 | TRBV6-5 | ASSYSPSSYNSPLH
TRBJ1-6 | TRBV19 | AGTKYNSPLH
TRBJ1-1 | TRBV15 | ATRCANTEAF
TRBJ2-1 | TRBV5-1 | ASSSRTSGVNEQF
TRBJ2-7 | TRBV25-1 | ASSEGTSYEQY
TRBJ2-7 | TRBV6-6 | ASSYAGGAYEQY
TRBJ2-7 | TRBV28 | ASSTGGSYSYEQY
TRBJ2-6 | TRBV7-9 | ASSLGTTGPVGANVLT
TRBJ2-1 | TRBV28 | ASSLRGRKYNEQF
TRBJ2-7 | TRBV4-2 | ASSQRTSGSYEQY
TRBJ1-6 | TRBV30 | AWKGGDGPLH
TRBJ2-3 | TRBV2 | ASSDVGSTDTQY
TRBJ2-5 | TRBV28 | ASSSAQETQY
TRBJ1-2 | TRBV4-1 | ASSVDRGGYT
TRBJ2-7 | TRBV5-1 | APSGREGWGEQY
TRBJ2-7 | TRBV6-5 | ASSYGTGPGYEQY
TRBJ1-1 | TRBV11-3 | ASSLFRRGNRNTEAF
TRBJ1-2 | TRBV6-5 | ASRGQGETYGYT
TRBJ2-7 | TRBV11-2 | ASSLASATLSYEQY
TRBJ2-7 | TRBV21-1 | ASSAGTNSSYEQY
TRBJ2-3 | TRBV28 | ASSFGTGGSDTQY
TRBJ1-1 | TRBV6-5 | ASSPRHNTEAF
TRBJ1-1 | TRBV6-6 | ATGTANTEAF
TRBJ2-1 | TRBV5-6 | ASSPGGEQF
TRBJ1-4 | TRBV28 | ASGEVGEKLF
TRBJ1-2 | TRBV6-6 | ASSRLDYGYT
TRBJ2-3 | TRBV30 | AWSDREGFTDTQY
TRBJ2-1 | TRBV4-2 | ASSSGLAGVHEQF
TRBJ1-1 | TRBV10-3 | AISTPNTEAF